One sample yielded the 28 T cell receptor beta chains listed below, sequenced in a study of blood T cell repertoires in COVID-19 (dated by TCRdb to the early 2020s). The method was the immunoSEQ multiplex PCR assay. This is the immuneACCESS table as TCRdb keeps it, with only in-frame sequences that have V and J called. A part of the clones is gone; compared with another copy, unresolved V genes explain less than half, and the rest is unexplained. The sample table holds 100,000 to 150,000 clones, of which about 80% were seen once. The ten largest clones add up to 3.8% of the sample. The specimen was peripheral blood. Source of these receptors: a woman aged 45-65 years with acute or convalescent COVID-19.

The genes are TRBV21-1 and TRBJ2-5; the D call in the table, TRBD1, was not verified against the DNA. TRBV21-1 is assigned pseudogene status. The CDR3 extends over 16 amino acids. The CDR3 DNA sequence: TGTGCCAGCAGCAAAGATTGTGCGACAGGGGAAGAGACCCAGTACTTC. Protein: CASSKDCATGEETQYF.

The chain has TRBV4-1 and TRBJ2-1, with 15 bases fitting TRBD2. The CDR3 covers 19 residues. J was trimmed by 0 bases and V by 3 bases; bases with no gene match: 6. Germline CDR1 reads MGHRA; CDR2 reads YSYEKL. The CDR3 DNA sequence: TGCGCCAGCAGCCAGGGACTAGCGGGGGGACAGAGCTCCTACAATGAGCAGTTCTTC. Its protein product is CASSQGLAGGQSSYNEQFF.

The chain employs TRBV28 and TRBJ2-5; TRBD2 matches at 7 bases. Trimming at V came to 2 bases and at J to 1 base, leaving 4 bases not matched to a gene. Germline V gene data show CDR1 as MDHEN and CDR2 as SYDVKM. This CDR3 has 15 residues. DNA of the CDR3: TGTGCCAGCAGTTTAGCGGGAGTGGGCCAAGAGACCCAGTACTTC. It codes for CASSLAGVGQETQYF.

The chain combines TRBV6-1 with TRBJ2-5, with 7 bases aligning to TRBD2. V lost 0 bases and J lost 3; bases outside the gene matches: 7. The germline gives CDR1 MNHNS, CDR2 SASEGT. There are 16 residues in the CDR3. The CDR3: CASSEAYGGSEETQYF. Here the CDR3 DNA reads TGTGCCAGCAGTGAAGCGTACGGGGGGTCGGAAGAGACCCAGTACTTC.

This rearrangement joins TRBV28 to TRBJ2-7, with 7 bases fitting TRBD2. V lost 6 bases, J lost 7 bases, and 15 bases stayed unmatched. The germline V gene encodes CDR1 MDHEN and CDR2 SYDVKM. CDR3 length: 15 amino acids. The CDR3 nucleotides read TGTGCCAGCAGGGTGGGGGGGGTTTTATTTGGAGAGCAGTACTTC. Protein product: CASRVGGVLFGEQYF.

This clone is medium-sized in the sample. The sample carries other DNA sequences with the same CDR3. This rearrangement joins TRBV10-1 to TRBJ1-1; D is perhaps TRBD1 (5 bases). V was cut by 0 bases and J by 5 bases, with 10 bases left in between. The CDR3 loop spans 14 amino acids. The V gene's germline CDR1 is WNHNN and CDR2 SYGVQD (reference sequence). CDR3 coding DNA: TGCGCCAGCAGTGAGTCGGGCCCAGGGACTGAAGCTTTCTTT. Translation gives CASSESGPGTEAFF.

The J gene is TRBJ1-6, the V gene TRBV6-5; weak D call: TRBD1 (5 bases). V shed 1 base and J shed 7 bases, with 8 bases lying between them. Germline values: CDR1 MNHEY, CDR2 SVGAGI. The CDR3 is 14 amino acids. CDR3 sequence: CASSYLTANSPLHF. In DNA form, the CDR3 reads TGTGCCAGCAGTTACTTGACAGCAAATTCACCCCTCCACTTT.

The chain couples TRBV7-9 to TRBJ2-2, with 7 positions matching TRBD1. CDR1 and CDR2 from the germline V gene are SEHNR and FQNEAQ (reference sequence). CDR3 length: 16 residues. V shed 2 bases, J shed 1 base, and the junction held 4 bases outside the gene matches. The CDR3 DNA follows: TGTGCCAGCAGCTTATACCGGGACAGGAACACCGGGGAGCTGTTTTTT. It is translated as CASSLYRDRNTGELFF.

The CDR3 region is CASSQGRGGNYEQYF. The CDR3 nucleotides read TGTGCCAGCAGCCAAGGTCGCGGCGGGAACTACGAGCAGTACTTC. V usage is TRBV3-1 (or the pseudogene TRBV3-2) and J usage is TRBJ2-7; weak D call: TRBD2 (6 bases). Germline V lookup: CDR1 LGHDT, CDR2 YNNKEL (reference sequence). This CDR3 contains 15 residues. V was clipped by 1 base and J by 3 bases, with 13 bases between them.

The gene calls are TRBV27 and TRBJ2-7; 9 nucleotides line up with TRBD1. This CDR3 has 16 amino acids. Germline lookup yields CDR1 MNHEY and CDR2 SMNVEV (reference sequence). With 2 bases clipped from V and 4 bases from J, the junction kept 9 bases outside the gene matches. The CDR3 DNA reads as TGTGCCAGCAGTTTAAAACAGGGGGCGAATCGGTACGAGCAGTACTTC. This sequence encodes CASSLKQGANRYEQYF.

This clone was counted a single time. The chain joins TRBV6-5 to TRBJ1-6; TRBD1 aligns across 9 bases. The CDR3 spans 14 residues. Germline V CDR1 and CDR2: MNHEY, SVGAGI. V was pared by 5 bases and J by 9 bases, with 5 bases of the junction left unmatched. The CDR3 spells CASSRDRDVSPLHF. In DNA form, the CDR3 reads TGTGCCAGCAGTCGGGACAGGGACGTTTCACCCCTCCACTTT.

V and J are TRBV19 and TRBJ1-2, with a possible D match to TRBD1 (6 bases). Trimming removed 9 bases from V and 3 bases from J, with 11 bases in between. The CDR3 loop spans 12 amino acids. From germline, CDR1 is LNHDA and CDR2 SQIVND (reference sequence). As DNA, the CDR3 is TGTGCCAGCCGACAGGTCTACTATGGCTACACCTTC. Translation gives CASRQVYYGYTF.

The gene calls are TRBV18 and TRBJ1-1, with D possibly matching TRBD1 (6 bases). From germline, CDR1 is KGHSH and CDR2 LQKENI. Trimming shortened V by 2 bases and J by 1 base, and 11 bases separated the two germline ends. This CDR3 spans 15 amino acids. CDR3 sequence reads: CASSPGQWENTEAFF. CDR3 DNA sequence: TGTGCCAGCTCACCAGGACAGTGGGAGAACACTGAAGCTTTCTTT.

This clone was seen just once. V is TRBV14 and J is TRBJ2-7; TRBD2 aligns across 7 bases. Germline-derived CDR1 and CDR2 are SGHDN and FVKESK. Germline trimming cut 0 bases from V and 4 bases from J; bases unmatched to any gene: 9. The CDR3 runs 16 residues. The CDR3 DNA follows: TGTGCCAGCAGCCAAGACCTCGGGGGGAGAAGGTACGAGCAGTACTTC. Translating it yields CASSQDLGGRRYEQYF.

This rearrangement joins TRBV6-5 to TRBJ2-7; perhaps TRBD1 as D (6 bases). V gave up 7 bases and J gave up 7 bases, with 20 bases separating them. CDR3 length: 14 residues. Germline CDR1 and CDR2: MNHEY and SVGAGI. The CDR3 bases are TGTGCCAGCAATCCGGGCAGGGGAAGTGGGGAGCAGTACTTC. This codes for CASNPGRGSGEQYF.

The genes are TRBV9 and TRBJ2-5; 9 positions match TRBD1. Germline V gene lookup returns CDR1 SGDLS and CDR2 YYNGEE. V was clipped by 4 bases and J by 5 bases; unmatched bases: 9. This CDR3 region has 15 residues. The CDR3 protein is CASSPPGTGLETQYF. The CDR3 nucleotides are TGTGCCAGCAGCCCCCCCGGGACAGGGTTGGAGACCCAGTACTTC.

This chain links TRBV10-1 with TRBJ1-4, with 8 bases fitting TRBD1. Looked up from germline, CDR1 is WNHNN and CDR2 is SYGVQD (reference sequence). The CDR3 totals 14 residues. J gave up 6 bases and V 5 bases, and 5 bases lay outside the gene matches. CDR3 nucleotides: TGCGCCAGCAGTCGCGACAGGGGAGATGAAAAACTGTTTTTT. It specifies CASSRDRGDEKLFF.

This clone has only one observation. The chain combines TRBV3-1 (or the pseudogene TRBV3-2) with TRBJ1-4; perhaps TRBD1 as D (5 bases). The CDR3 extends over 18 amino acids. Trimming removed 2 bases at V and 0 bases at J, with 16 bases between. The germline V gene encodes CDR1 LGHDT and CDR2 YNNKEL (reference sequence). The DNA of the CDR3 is TGTGCCAGCAGCCAACAACGCGGGGGAGCCGCAACTAATGAAAAACTGTTTTTT. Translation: CASSQQRGGAATNEKLFF.

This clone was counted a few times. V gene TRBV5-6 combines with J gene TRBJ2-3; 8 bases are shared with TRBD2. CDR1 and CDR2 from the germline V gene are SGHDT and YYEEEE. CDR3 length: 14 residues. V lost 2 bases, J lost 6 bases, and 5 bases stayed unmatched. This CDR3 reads CASSFRSSGDTQYF. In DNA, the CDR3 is TGTGCCAGCAGCTTTAGGTCTAGCGGGGATACGCAGTATTTT.

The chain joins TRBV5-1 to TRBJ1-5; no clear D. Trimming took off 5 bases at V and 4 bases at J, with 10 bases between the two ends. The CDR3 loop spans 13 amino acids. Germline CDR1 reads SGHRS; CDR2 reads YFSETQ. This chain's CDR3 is CASSNDGNQPQHF. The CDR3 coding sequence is TGCGCCAGCAGTAATGACGGGAATCAGCCCCAGCATTTT.

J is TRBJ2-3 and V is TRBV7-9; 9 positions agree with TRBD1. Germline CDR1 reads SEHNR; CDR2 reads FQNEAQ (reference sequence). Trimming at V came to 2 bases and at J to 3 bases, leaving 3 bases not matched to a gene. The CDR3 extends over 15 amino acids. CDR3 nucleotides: TGTGCCAGCAGCTTAACGGGACAGGGAACAGATACGCAGTATTTT. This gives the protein CASSLTGQGTDTQYF.

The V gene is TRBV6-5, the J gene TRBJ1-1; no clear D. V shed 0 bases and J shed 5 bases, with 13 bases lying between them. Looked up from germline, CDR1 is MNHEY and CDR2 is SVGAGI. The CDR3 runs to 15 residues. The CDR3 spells CASSYSAWRSTEAFF. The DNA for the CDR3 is TGTGCCAGCAGTTACTCAGCGTGGAGGAGTACTGAAGCTTTCTTT.

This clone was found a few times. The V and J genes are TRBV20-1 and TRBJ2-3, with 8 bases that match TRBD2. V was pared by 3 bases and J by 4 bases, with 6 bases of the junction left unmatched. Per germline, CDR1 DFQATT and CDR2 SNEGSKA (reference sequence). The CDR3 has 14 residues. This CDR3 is CSASPGLAADTQYF. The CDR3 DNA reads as TGCAGTGCTAGTCCCGGACTAGCTGCAGATACGCAGTATTTT.

The CDR3 DNA reads as TGTGCCACCAGTGATCCCTCGAGGGACGGGACTTTATACACCTACGAGCAGTACTTC. Residues: CATSDPSRDGTLYTYEQYF. The chain has TRBV24-1 and TRBJ2-7, with D possibly TRBD2 on 6 matching bases. Trimming shortened V by 3 bases and J by 2 bases, and 25 bases separated the two germline ends. CDR1 KGHDR and CDR2 SFDVKD come from the germline V gene. This CDR3 region has 19 residues.

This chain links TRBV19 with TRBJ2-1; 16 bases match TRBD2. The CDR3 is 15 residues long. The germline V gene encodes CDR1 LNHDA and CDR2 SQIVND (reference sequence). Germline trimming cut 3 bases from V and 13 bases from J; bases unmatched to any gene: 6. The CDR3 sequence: CASSIGTSGGDGQFF. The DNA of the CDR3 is TGTGCCAGTAGTATCGGGACTAGCGGGGGGGATGGCCAGTTCTTC.

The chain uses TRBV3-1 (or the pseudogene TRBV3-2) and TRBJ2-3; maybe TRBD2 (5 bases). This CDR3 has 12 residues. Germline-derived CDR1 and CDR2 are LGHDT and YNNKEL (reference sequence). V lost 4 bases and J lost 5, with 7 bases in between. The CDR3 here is CASSRGLDTQYF. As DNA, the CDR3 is TGTGCCAGCAGCCGAGGGCTAGATACGCAGTATTTT.

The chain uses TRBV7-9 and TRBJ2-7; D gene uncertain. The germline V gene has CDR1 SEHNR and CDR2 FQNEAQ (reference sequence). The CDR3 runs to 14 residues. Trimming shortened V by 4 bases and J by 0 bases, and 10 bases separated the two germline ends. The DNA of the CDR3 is TGTGCCAGCAGCTCCGCGGAGAACTCCTACGAGCAGTACTTC. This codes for CASSSAENSYEQYF.

Written as DNA, the CDR3 is TGTGCCAGCAGCCTACAGGGGGCTGGCTATGGCTACACCTTC. Translated: CASSLQGAGYGYTF. V and J are TRBV5-6 and TRBJ1-2, with 9 bases fitting TRBD1. With 4 bases clipped from V and 4 bases from J, the junction kept 5 bases outside the gene matches. The CDR3 length is 14 residues. Germline-derived CDR1 and CDR2 are SGHDT and YYEEEE. The entire variable domain, with the rest obtained from reference TRBV5-6 and TRBJ1-2, is as follows: DAGVTQSPTHLIKTRGQQVTLRCSPKSGHDTVSWYQQALGQGPQFIFQYYEEEERQRGNFPDRFSGHQFPNYSSELNVNALLLGDSALYLCASSLQGAGYGYTFGSGTRLTVV.